The rows below give T cell receptor beta chains drawn from one sample of a study of OX40 agonist ivuxolimab in advanced cancers. Measured with immunoSEQ multiplex PCR; TCRdb has only the in-frame clones, and not every one. Among 75,000 to 100,000 clones listed, about 92% were seen once. The starting material was CD4+ or CD8+ T cells sorted from blood, obtained in a trial of the OX40 agonist ivuxolimab. These receptors were obtained from an adult with an advanced solid tumor such as melanoma, head and neck, liver or kidney cancer. Both conserved end residues are part of each CDR3. A D gene is named only where the DNA matches it firmly. Expanded clones get a size class; other rows say once, few or many, or leave the size out.

CDR3 protein | CDR3 DNA | D gene | clone size | CDR3 length | J gene | V gene
CASSLGQGAGTEAFF | TGTGCCAGCAGCTTGGGACAGGGGGCGGGCACTGAAGCTTTCTTT | TRBD1 | - | 15 | TRBJ1-1 | TRBV5-8
CASSLTSGTGELFF | TGTGCCAGCTCACTTACTAGCGGAACCGGGGAGCTGTTTTTT | TRBD2 | - | 14 | TRBJ2-2 | TRBV18
CASRTGISTEAFF | TGCGCCAGCAGGACAGGGATTTCCACTGAAGCTTTCTTT | TRBD1 | - | 13 | TRBJ1-1 | TRBV10-1
CASSLDRDLDTQYF | TGTGCCAGCTCACTCGACAGGGACCTAGATACGCAGTATTTT | TRBD1 | - | 14 | TRBJ2-3 | TRBV18
CASSTSGSYNEQFF | TGTGCCAGCAGTACCTCGGGTTCCTACAATGAGCAGTTCTTC | - | - | 14 | TRBJ2-1 | TRBV2
CASSGRTSGLQETQYF | TGTGCCAGCAGCGGTAGGACTAGCGGGTTACAAGAGACCCAGTACTTC | TRBD2 | - | 16 | TRBJ2-5 | TRBV7-8
CASSFEREGTEAFF | TGTGCCAGCAGCTTTGAGAGGGAGGGGACTGAAGCTTTCTTT | - | - | 14 | TRBJ1-1 | TRBV13
CSVEGDSSEAFF | TGCAGCGTTGAAGGGGACAGCTCTGAAGCTTTCTTT | TRBD1 | - | 12 | TRBJ1-1 | TRBV29-1
CASSVLSSGYTF | TGTGCCAGCAGCGTTTTATCGAGTGGCTACACCTTC | - | - | 12 | TRBJ1-2 | TRBV9
CAISVMGSYEQYF | TGTGCCATCAGTGTGATGGGCTCCTACGAGCAGTACTTC | - | once | 13 | TRBJ2-7 | TRBV10-3
CASSKTALHNSPLHF | TGTGCCAGCAGTAAGACAGCCCTTCACAATTCACCCCTCCACTTT | - | - | 15 | TRBJ1-6 | TRBV27
CASSLTTGGRDGNNEQFF | TGTGCCAGCTCACTCACCACCGGGGGCCGGGACGGAAACAATGAGCAGTTCTTC | - | - | 18 | TRBJ2-1 | TRBV18
CASSQGTGGESDTQYF | TGCGCCAGCAGCCAAGGGACAGGGGGCGAGTCAGATACGCAGTATTTT | TRBD1 | - | 16 | TRBJ2-3 | TRBV4-1
CAWSGPGVGETQYF | TGTGCCTGGAGTGGCCCCGGGGTGGGGGAGACCCAGTACTTC | - | - | 14 | TRBJ2-5 | TRBV30
CASSPGGGYEQYF | TGTGCCAGCAGTCCAGGGGGGGGGTACGAGCAGTACTTC | - | - | 13 | TRBJ2-7 | TRBV7-2
CASGRGGRQETQYF | TGTGCCAGCGGCCGCGGGGGGCGCCAAGAGACCCAGTACTTC | TRBD2 | - | 14 | TRBJ2-5 | TRBV27
CATGQVTEAFF | TGTGCCACCGGACAGGTCACTGAAGCTTTCTTT | TRBD1 | - | 11 | TRBJ1-1 | TRBV19
CASSWGGGSEQYF | TGTGCCAGCAGCTGGGGAGGAGGGAGCGAGCAGTACTTC | - | - | 13 | TRBJ2-7 | TRBV5-4
CASKGDTYTGELFF | TGTGCCAGCAAGGGGGACACCTACACCGGGGAGCTGTTTTTT | - | - | 14 | TRBJ2-2 | TRBV2
CSVEEEMNTEAFF | TGCAGCGTTGAGGAGGAAATGAACACTGAAGCTTTCTTT | - | - | 13 | TRBJ1-1 | TRBV29-1
CASGIVGLAASYEQYF | TGTGCCAGCGGAATAGTAGGACTAGCGGCCTCCTACGAGCAGTACTTC | - | - | 16 | TRBJ2-7 | TRBV21-1
CASSVGGSMNTEAFF | TGTGCCAGCAGCGTAGGTGGTAGCATGAACACTGAAGCTTTCTTT | - | - | 15 | TRBJ1-1 | TRBV9
CASSHWPQDQETQYF | TGTGCCAGCAGCCATTGGCCGCAGGATCAAGAGACCCAGTACTTC | - | - | 15 | TRBJ2-5 | TRBV7-6
CAWSSTGSVDEQYF | TGTGCCTGGAGTTCGACAGGCTCTGTGGACGAGCAGTACTTC | - | - | 14 | TRBJ2-7 | TRBV30
CASRTISRGRGETQYF | TGTGCCAGCAGAACTATCAGCAGGGGCAGGGGAGAGACCCAGTACTTC | - | - | 16 | TRBJ2-5 | TRBV27
CAWSSDSGANVLTF | TGTGCCTGGAGTTCTGACTCTGGGGCCAACGTCCTGACTTTC | - | - | 14 | TRBJ2-6 | TRBV30
CSVAGPNYNEQFF | TGCAGCGTAGCCGGGCCAAACTACAATGAGCAGTTCTTC | - | - | 13 | TRBJ2-1 | TRBV29-1
CASGVYEQYF | TGTGCCAGCGGGGTCTACGAGCAGTACTTC | - | - | 10 | TRBJ2-7 | TRBV9
CASSLSQGTGETQYF | TGTGCCAGCAGTTTATCTCAGGGGACCGGGGAGACCCAGTACTTC | - | - | 15 | TRBJ2-5 | TRBV27
CASSQERRDTQYF | TGCGCCAGCAGCCAAGAAAGGAGGGATACGCAGTATTTT | - | - | 13 | TRBJ2-3 | TRBV4-1
CASSFGSRQANTGELFF | TGTGCCAGCAGCTTTGGATCACGCCAGGCGAACACCGGGGAGCTGTTTTTT | - | - | 17 | TRBJ2-2 | TRBV7-2
CASSPDDEKLFF | TGCGCCAGCAGCCCGGACGATGAAAAACTGTTTTTT | - | - | 12 | TRBJ1-4 | TRBV4-1
CASSYFITASTDTQYF | TGTGCCAGCAGTTACTTTATAACGGCTAGCACAGATACGCAGTATTTT | - | - | 16 | TRBJ2-3 | TRBV6-5
CASTEDPNTEAFF | TGTGCCAGCACCGAAGATCCGAACACTGAAGCTTTCTTT | - | - | 13 | TRBJ1-1 | TRBV7-9
CASSEDYRTDTQYF | TGTGCCAGCAGTGAGGACTATCGCACAGATACGCAGTATTTT | - | - | 14 | TRBJ2-3 | TRBV25-1
CASSYGLTDTQYF | TGTGCCAGCAGCTACGGACTGACAGATACGCAGTATTTT | - | - | 13 | TRBJ2-3 | TRBV7-6
CASSSGTGGEGEQYF | TGTGCCAGCAGCTCCGGGACAGGGGGTGAGGGGGAGCAGTACTTC | TRBD1 | - | 15 | TRBJ2-7 | TRBV7-6
CASSSGGAIEAFF | TGTGCCAGCAGCTCCGGAGGAGCTATTGAAGCTTTCTTT | - | - | 13 | TRBJ1-1 | TRBV11-2
CASSPGTTLNYGYTF | TGTGCCAGCAGCCCGGGAACAACCCTTAACTATGGCTACACCTTC | - | - | 15 | TRBJ1-2 | TRBV11-2
CASSEGDGNYGYTF | TGTGCCAGCAGCGAGGGGGATGGTAACTATGGCTACACCTTC | - | - | 14 | TRBJ1-2 | TRBV5-6
CASSLSAGGSYNEQFF | TGTGCCAGCAGTTTATCGGCGGGAGGGTCCTACAATGAGCAGTTCTTC | TRBD2 | - | 16 | TRBJ2-1 | TRBV27
CASSLEGARSDYGYTF | TGCGCCAGCAGCTTGGAGGGGGCGCGCAGTGACTATGGCTACACCTTC | TRBD1 | - | 16 | TRBJ1-2 | TRBV5-1
CASSEAAKGYEQYF | TGTGCCAGCAGTGAAGCCGCCAAGGGCTACGAGCAGTACTTC | - | - | 14 | TRBJ2-7 | TRBV6-1
CASSPGTGVEKLFF | TGCGCCAGCAGCCCCGGGACAGGGGTTGAAAAACTGTTTTTT | TRBD1 | - | 14 | TRBJ1-4 | TRBV5-1
CASSPPPGGGETQYF | TGTGCCAGCAGTCCGCCGCCCGGCGGGGGAGAGACCCAGTACTTC | TRBD2 | - | 15 | TRBJ2-5 | TRBV27
CSAQQEHEQYF | TGCAGTGCCCAACAGGAACACGAGCAGTACTTC | - | - | 11 | TRBJ2-7 | TRBV20-1
CASSLEQGADEQFF | TGTGCCAGCAGCTTAGAGCAGGGGGCGGATGAGCAGTTCTTC | TRBD1 | - | 14 | TRBJ2-1 | TRBV13